This note documents a single T cell receptor (beta chain) sequence. Its antigen is not known. Profiled with immunoSEQ multiplex PCR; TCRdb holds only in-frame clones, not every one. The sample contains roughly 59,000 clones, about 73% of which appear only once. Germline V gene data show CDR1 as SNHLY and CDR2 as FYNNEI. The V end lost 2 bases, the J end lost 0 bases, and 7 bases lay between the germline ends. The CDR3 covers 14 residues. The data were taken from a study of vaccination effects on CD4 cells after COVID-19. Overall study results and limits: Clones arising from infection and from vaccination showed marked clonal contraction late after vaccination.

Pools of viral peptides were used by the ViraFEST assay to expand antigen-specific CD4+ T cells ahead of sequencing. Culture lasted about 11 days before CD4+ T cell isolation. Every participant took two doses of the BNT162b2 or mRNA-1273 vaccine. According to the study, vaccine recipients showed no prior SARS-CoV-2 infection and negative nucleocapsid antibodies. The authors replaced half the medium with IL-2 medium on days 3 and 7. Here the sequenced sample was CD4+ T cells from PBMCs cultured with HCoV-OC43 spike peptides, taken after COVID-19 vaccination. Subset described: HCoV-OC43 spike overlapping peptide pool stimulation. The sequence came from a human donor who received a COVID-19 vaccine. The chain carries TRBV2 and TRBJ1-2; D may be TRBD1 (6 bases). For the CDR3, the DNA is TGTGCCAGCAGTGAAAGGGGGACTAACTATGGCTACACCTTC. The encoded protein is CASSERGTNYGYTF.